Listed below are T cell receptor beta chains from one sample, sequenced in a study of metastatic and nonmetastatic thyroid tumors. TCRdb re-analyzed the PCR reads through MiXCR. This repertoire shows around 50,000 clones, about 20% found once; its top ten account for 3.8%. The sample consisted of blood. The source is a male donor with papillary thyroid cancer or a benign thyroid nodule (not recorded which). Some clones in this sample may be carry-over from other donors' samples. The CDR3 runs from the conserved cysteine through the conserved F or W. The order of the fields is clone size, D gene, V gene, J gene, CDR3 protein, CDR3 DNA. The D gene is left open where the match is weak. Clone size is shown for a subset of rows, as once, few, many or a class of expanded clone.

.	.	TRBV5-4	TRBJ1-1	CASSSGVTEAFF	TGTGCCAGCAGTTCAGGGGTAACTGAAGCTTTCTTT
many	.	TRBV28	TRBJ1-3	CASSPTLYWSGNTIYF	TGTGCCAGCAGTCCTACCTTGTATTGGTCTGGAAACACCATATATTTT
many	.	TRBV30	TRBJ2-2	CAWSLGTRNTGELFF	TGTGCCTGGAGTTTAGGGACTCGAAACACCGGGGAGCTGTTTTTT
many	.	TRBV6-2/TRBV6-3	TRBJ2-2	CASRPITETGELFF	TGTGCCAGCAGGCCCATCACAGAGACCGGGGAGCTGTTTTTT
medium-sized	TRBD1	TRBV20-1	TRBJ2-1	CSASATGGALGEQFF	TGCAGTGCTAGTGCAACAGGGGGCGCACTAGGCGAGCAGTTCTTC
many	.	TRBV11-2	TRBJ2-4	CASSYPLGSNIQYF	TGTGCCAGCAGCTACCCGCTAGGGTCAAACATTCAGTACTTC
many	TRBD2	TRBV6-1	TRBJ2-1	CASNGRTSGGYDEQFF	TGTGCCAGCAATGGCAGGACTAGCGGGGGCTATGATGAGCAGTTCTTC
.	.	TRBV12-3/TRBV12-4	TRBJ2-5	CASRLSGSGETQYF	TGTGCCAGCAGACTATCAGGGTCTGGGGAGACCCAGTACTTC
many	TRBD1	TRBV30	TRBJ1-5	CAWSAGQANQPQHF	TGTGCCTGGAGTGCGGGACAGGCCAATCAGCCCCAGCATTTT
many	TRBD1	TRBV6-1	TRBJ1-1	CASSGGSTGITEAFF	TGTGCCAGCAGTGGAGGTTCGACAGGGATTACTGAAGCTTTCTTT
few	TRBD1	TRBV6-1	TRBJ1-5	CASSLTGGDQPQHF	TGTGCCAGCAGTTTGACAGGGGGTGATCAGCCCCAGCATTTT
.	TRBD2	TRBV12-3/TRBV12-4	TRBJ2-1	CANRPGLAGATALSYNDQFF	TGTGCCAACAGACCAGGACTAGCGGGAGCCACCGCTCTCTCCTACAATGATCAGTTCTTC
many	TRBD2	TRBV20-1	TRBJ2-2	CSAFLAEINTGELFF	TGCAGTGCCTTCCTAGCGGAGATTAACACCGGGGAGCTGTTTTTT
few	.	TRBV5-1	TRBJ1-4	CASSFGPNEKLFF	TGCGCCAGCAGCTTCGGCCCGAATGAAAAACTGTTTTTT
many	.	TRBV10-2	TRBJ2-6	CASSEMGALTSGANVLTF	TGCGCCAGCAGTGAGATGGGGGCCCTAACCTCGGGGGCCAACGTCCTGACTTTC
.	.	TRBV11-2	TRBJ2-1	CASSSAPGYEQFF	TGTGCCAGCAGCTCAGCCCCTGGGTATGAGCAGTTCTTC
.	TRBD2	TRBV9	TRBJ2-3	CASSASGGDTDTQYF	TGTGCCAGCAGCGCCAGCGGGGGGGACACAGATACGCAGTATTTT
.	TRBD1	TRBV3-1	TRBJ2-7	CASSPGQDKQYF	TGTGCCAGCAGTCCCGGACAGGACAAGCAGTACTTC
.	.	TRBV6-2/TRBV6-3	TRBJ2-3	CASSTFGGVSTDTQYF	TGTGCCAGCAGCACCTTTGGCGGGGTTTCCACAGATACGCAGTATTTT
many	.	TRBV6-2/TRBV6-3	TRBJ2-7	CASSPWTVGYEQYF	TGTGCCAGCAGTCCGTGGACTGTAGGCTACGAGCAGTACTTC
many	TRBD1	TRBV12-5	TRBJ1-2	CASGLYWDRVNSDGYTF	TGTGCTAGTGGTTTGTATTGGGACAGGGTTAATTCGGATGGCTACACCTTC
many	.	TRBV28	TRBJ1-4	CASSLSLVLGPDNEKLFF	TGTGCCAGCAGTTTAAGCCTGGTTTTGGGGCCGGACAATGAAAAACTGTTTTTT
few	.	TRBV28	TRBJ1-1	CASSLRQASAEAFF	TGTGCCAGCAGTCTCCGACAGGCTAGCGCTGAAGCTTTCTTT
.	.	TRBV20-1	TRBJ2-1	CSALYLTRGINEQFF	TGCAGTGCCCTTTATTTGACCCGTGGAATCAATGAGCAGTTCTTC
many	TRBD1	TRBV7-8	TRBJ1-1	CASSRQGKPDEAFF	TGTGCCAGCAGTAGACAGGGTAAGCCGGATGAAGCTTTCTTT
many	.	TRBV12-3/TRBV12-4	TRBJ2-5	CASSLLETQYF	TGTGCCAGCAGTTTATTAGAGACCCAGTACTTC
.	.	TRBV20-1	TRBJ1-4	CSAIASLREQLQVGEKLFF	TGCAGTGCTATAGCATCCCTAAGGGAGCAGCTCCAAGTTGGTGAAAAACTGTTTTTT
.	.	TRBV20-1	TRBJ2-1	CSASGVRSYNEQFF	TGCAGTGCCTCGGGGGTCCGCTCCTACAATGAGCAGTTCTTC
many	.	TRBV19	TRBJ2-6	CASSISRGSGRAGANVLTF	TGTGCCAGTAGTATTAGTCGTGGCAGCGGCCGGGCTGGGGCCAACGTCCTGACTTTC
many	.	TRBV14	TRBJ2-4	CASSQDLGRGPLAKNIQYF	TGTGCCAGCAGCCAAGATTTGGGACGAGGCCCGCTAGCCAAAAACATTCAGTACTTC
few	TRBD1	TRBV12-3/TRBV12-4	TRBJ2-7	CASSRSGTEARDQYF	TGTGCCAGCAGTCGTTCCGGGACAGAGGCTCGGGATCAGTACTTC
many	.	TRBV25-1	TRBJ1-4	CASSEVGSNEKLFF	TGTGCCAGCAGTGAGGTGGGGTCTAATGAAAAACTGTTTTTT